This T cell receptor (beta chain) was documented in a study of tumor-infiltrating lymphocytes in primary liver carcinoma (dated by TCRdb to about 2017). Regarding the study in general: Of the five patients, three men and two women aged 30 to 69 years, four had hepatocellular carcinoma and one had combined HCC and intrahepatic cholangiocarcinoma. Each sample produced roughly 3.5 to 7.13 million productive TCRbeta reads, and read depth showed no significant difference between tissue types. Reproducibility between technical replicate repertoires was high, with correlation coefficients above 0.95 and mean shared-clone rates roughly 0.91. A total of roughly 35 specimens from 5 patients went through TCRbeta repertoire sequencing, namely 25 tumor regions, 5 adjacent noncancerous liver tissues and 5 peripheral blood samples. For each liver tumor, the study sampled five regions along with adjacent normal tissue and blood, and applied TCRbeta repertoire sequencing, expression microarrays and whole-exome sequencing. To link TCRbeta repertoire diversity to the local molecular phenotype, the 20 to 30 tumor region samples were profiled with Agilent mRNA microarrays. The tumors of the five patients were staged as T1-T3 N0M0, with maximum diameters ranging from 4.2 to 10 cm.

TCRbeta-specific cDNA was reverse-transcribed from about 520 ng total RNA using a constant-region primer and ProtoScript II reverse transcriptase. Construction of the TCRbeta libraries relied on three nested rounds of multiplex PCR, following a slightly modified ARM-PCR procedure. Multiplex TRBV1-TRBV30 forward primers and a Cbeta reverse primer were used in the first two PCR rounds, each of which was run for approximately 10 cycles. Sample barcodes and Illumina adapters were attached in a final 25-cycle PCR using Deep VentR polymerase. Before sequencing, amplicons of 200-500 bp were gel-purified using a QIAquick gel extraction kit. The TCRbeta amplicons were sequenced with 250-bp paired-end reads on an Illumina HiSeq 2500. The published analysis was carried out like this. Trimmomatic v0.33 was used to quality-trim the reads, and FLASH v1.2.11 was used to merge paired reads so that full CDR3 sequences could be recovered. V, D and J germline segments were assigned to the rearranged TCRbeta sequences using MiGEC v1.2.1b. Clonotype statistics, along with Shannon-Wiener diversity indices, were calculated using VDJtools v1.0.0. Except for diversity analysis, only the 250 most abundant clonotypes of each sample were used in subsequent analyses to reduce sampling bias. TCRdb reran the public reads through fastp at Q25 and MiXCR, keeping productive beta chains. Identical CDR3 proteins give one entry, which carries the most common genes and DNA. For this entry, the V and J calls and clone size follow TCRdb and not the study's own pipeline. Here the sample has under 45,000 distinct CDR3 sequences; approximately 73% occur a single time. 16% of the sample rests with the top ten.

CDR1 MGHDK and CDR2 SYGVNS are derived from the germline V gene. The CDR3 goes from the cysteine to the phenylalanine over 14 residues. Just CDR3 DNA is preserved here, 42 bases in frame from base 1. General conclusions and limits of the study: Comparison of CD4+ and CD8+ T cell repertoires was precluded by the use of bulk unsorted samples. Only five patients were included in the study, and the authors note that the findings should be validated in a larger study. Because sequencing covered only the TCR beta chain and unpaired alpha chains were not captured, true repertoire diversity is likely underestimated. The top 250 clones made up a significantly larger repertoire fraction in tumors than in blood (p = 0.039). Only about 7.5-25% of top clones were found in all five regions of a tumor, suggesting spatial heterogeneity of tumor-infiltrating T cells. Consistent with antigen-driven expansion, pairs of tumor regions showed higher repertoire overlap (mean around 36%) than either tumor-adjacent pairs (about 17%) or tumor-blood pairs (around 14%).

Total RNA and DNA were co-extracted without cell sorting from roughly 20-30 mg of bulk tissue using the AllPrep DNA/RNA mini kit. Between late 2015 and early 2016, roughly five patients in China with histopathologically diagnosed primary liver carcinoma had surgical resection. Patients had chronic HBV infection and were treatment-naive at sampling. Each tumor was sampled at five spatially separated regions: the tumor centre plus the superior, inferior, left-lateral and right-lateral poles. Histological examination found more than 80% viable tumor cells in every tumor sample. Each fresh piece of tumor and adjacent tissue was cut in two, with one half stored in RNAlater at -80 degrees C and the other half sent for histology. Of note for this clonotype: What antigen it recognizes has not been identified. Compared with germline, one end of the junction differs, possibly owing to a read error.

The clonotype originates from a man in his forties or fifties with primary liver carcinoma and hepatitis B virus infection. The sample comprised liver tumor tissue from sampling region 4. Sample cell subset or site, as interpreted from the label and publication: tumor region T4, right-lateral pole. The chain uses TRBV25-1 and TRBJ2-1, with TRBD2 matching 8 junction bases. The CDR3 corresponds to CASSETSAYNERFF. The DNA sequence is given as TGTGCCAGCAGTGAGACTAGCGCTTACAATGAGCGGTTCTTT. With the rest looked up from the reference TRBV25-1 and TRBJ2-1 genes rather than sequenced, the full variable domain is EADIYQTPRYLVIGTGKKITLECSQTMGHDKMYWYQQDPGMELHLIHYSYGVNSTEKGDLSSESTVSRIRTEHFPLTLESARPSHTSQYLCASSETSAYNERFFGPGTRLTVL.